The rows below give T cell receptor beta chains drawn from one sample of a study of response to subunit inactivated influenza vaccine. TCRdb independently ran MiXCR on the RT-PCR reads; one entry per CDR3 protein. The table lists some 500,000 distinct CDR3 sequences, 10% to 15% of them singletons. Sequences were derived from PBMCs from blood, sampled 40 to 50 days after vaccination. The receptors shown here come from a middle-aged man who received an inactivated influenza vaccine. The CDR3 runs from the conserved cysteine through the conserved F or W. The D gene is left open where the match is weak. For some rows the clone size is stated as once, few or many, or as a class when expanded; others skip it.

D,J,size,length,V,DNA,CDR3
TRBD2,TRBJ2-3,NA,15,TRBV7-2,TGTGCCAGCAGCCCTGGACTAGCGGGATCCGATACGCAGTATTTT,CASSPGLAGSDTQYF
NA,TRBJ2-1,few,16,TRBV14,TGTGCCAGCAGCCAGCCAGAGGGAGGCTCCTACAATGAGCAGTTCTTC,CASSQPEGGSYNEQFF
NA,TRBJ2-3,many,16,TRBV24-1,TGTGCCACCAGTGATCCGGGACACGGAGTTCCAGATACGCAGTATTTT,CATSDPGHGVPDTQYF
TRBD2,TRBJ2-1,many,19,TRBV15,TGTGCCACCAGCAGAGACGGGACTAGCGGGAGAGGCTCCTACAATGAGCAGTTCTTC,CATSRDGTSGRGSYNEQFF
NA,TRBJ1-4,NA,14,TRBV30,TGTGCCTGGAGTCGGGGGGGATCTAATGAAAAACTGTTTTTT,CAWSRGGSNEKLFF
NA,TRBJ2-1,NA,13,TRBV7-6,TGTGCCAGCAGCTCCGAGGTAGGGGATGAGCAGTTCTTC,CASSSEVGDEQFF
NA,TRBJ1-2,NA,14,TRBV3-1,TGTGCCAGCAGCCTTGGGACGGTCCCTTATGGCTACACCTTC,CASSLGTVPYGYTF
TRBD1,TRBJ2-7,few,14,TRBV29-1,TGCAGCGCCGGCCGGGACAGGGCTTTGTACGAGCAGTACTTC,CSAGRDRALYEQYF
NA,TRBJ1-1,few,11,TRBV20-1,TGCAGTGCTAGAGATAAGGTCGAAGCTTTCTTT,CSARDKVEAFF
TRBD2,TRBJ2-3,few,16,TRBV6-1,TGTGCCAGCAGACTTCTAGCGGGAGGTTTATCAGATACGCAGTATTTT,CASRLLAGGLSDTQYF